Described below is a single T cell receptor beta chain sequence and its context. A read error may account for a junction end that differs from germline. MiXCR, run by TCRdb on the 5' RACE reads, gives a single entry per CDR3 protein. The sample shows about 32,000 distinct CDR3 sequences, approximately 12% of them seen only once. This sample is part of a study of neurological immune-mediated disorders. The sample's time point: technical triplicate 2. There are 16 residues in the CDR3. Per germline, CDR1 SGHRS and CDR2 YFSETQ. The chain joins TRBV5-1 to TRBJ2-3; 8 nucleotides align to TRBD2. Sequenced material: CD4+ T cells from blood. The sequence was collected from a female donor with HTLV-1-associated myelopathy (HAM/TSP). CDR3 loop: CAISFGSGIFTDTQYF. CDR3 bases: TGTGCCATCAGCTTCGGTAGCGGGATTTTCACAGATACGCAGTATTTT.